This T cell receptor beta chain was retrieved from a study of CD8 T cells in Susac syndrome. TEMRA cells were FACS-enriched and CD8+ and CD4+ T cells negatively isolated. cDNA came from around 0.54 to 1 ug RNA primed by random hexamers. Amplification of TCR beta CDR3 by immunoSEQ multiplex PCR spanned 54 Vbeta and 13 Jbeta. One entry per CDR3 protein, called by TCRdb with MiXCR from the immunoSEQ multiplex PCR reads. Seen here are 85,000 to 90,000 distinct CDR3 sequences, 90% to 95% observed once, and the top ten hold less than 0.35%. What was sequenced was CD8+ T cells from PBMCs. This receptor was taken from a human donor in good health.

This CDR3 is CAWSPRADLGNTIYF. The CDR3 DNA sequence: TGTGCCTGGAGCCCCCGAGCTGATCTTGGAAACACCATATATTTT. The V and J genes are TRBV30 and TRBJ1-3, with D unresolved. There are 15 residues in the CDR3. V was trimmed by 3 bases and J by 3 bases, leaving 15 bases between them. The germline gives CDR1 GTSNPN, CDR2 SVGIG (reference sequence). Drawing the rest from reference TRBV30 and TRBJ1-3, the complete variable domain is SQTIHQWPATLVQPVGSPLSLECTVEGTSNPNLYWYRQAAGRGLQLLFYSVGIGQISSEVPQNLSASRPQDRQFILSSKKLLLSDSGFYLCAWSPRADLGNTIYFGEGSWLTVV.